These 20 T cell receptor beta chains came from one sample sequenced in a study of T cells after yellow fever vaccination. TCRdb fed the 5' RACE reads into MiXCR, producing one record per CDR3 protein. The table lists about 340,000 distinct CDR3 sequences, approximately 13% of them singletons. The material was CD4+ T cells sorted from PBMCs, obtained 15 days after the yellow fever booster vaccination. The receptors here all came from a man between 18 and 29 years old who received the YFV17D yellow fever vaccine.

There are a few counts of this clonotype. The chain combines TRBV7-2 with TRBJ2-7; maybe TRBD1 (5 bases). The CDR3 has 13 amino acids. Germline CDR1 reads SGHTA; CDR2 reads FQGNSA. V was clipped by 2 bases and J by 8 bases, with 13 bases between them. CDR3 nucleotides: TGTGCCAGCAGCTTAACGGATCAGGGCAAGCAGTACGTC. This translates into CASSLTDQGKQYV.

In its sample, this clonotype was seen a few times. The V call is TRBV4-1, the J call TRBJ1-4; TRBD1 might be the D (5 bases). Per the germline V gene, CDR1 is MGHRA and CDR2 is YSYEKL. The V end lost 0 bases, the J end lost 7 bases, and 9 bases lay between the germline ends. The CDR3 runs to 14 residues. The CDR3 region is CASSQDGRGEKLFF. The CDR3 coding sequence is TGCGCCAGCAGCCAAGATGGTAGGGGTGAAAAACTGTTTTTT.

This clonotype was recorded at least ten times. In nucleotides, the CDR3 is TGCGCCAGCAGCCAAGGGGCAACCTCTCGAAGCACAGATACGCAGTATTTT. It is translated as CASSQGATSRSTDTQYF. The rearrangement joins TRBV4-3 to TRBJ2-3; D remains ambiguous. The CDR3 loop spans 17 amino acids. Germline assignment: CDR1 LGHNA and CDR2 YSLEER. V lost 1 base and J lost 0, with 14 bases in between.

The genes are TRBV21-1 and TRBJ1-3; the DNA was not compared with TRBD1, the D call given in the table. TRBV21-1 is marked as a pseudogene. The CDR3 contains 15 residues. As DNA, the CDR3 is TGTGCCAGCAGCGGGTCATCAGGGGATGGAAACACCATATATTTT. It yields the protein CASSGSSGDGNTIYF.

This clonotype showed up many times. The chain combines TRBV20-1 with TRBJ2-5; 7 nucleotides align to TRBD1. V was clipped by 6 bases and J by 5 bases; unmatched bases: 15. This CDR3 contains 15 residues. Looked up from germline, CDR1 is DFQATT and CDR2 is SNEGSKA (reference sequence). CDR3 DNA: TGCAGTGCGCCGCAATTCGGGACAGTAGGGGAGACCCAGTACTTC. It encodes CSAPQFGTVGETQYF.

Only a few counts were recorded for this clonotype. This rearrangement joins TRBV6-1 to TRBJ2-7, with 7 bases fitting TRBD1. The CDR3 spans 14 residues. With 4 bases clipped from V and 0 bases from J, the junction kept 3 bases outside the gene matches. Germline lookup yields CDR1 MNHNS and CDR2 SASEGT. Here the CDR3 DNA reads TGTGCCAGCAGTGGAGACAGGGTCTCCTACGAGCAGTACTTC. This translates into CASSGDRVSYEQYF.

The chain couples TRBV13 to TRBJ2-1; 8 nucleotides agree with TRBD2. CDR3 length: 16 amino acids. Germline lookup yields CDR1 PRHDT and CDR2 FYEKMQ (reference sequence). V lost 3 bases to trimming and J lost 5 bases; unmatched junction nucleotides: 9. CDR3: CASSLLSRGGHNEQFF. The CDR3 DNA reads as TGTGCCAGCAGCTTGCTGTCCCGGGGGGGCCACAATGAGCAGTTCTTC.

The V and J genes are TRBV10-3 and TRBJ1-1; D perhaps matches TRBD1 (5 bases). The CDR3 sequence is 13 residues long. Germline V gives CDR1 ENHRY, CDR2 SYGVKD. Trimming took off 8 bases at V and 6 bases at J, with 16 bases between the two ends. In DNA, the CDR3 is TGTGCCATCCGTCCCGGGGGATCGCCTGAAGCTTTCTTT. This encodes CAIRPGGSPEAFF.

This chain links TRBV6-2 or TRBV6-3 with TRBJ1-1; D not certain. CDR1 and CDR2 (germline): MNHEY, SVGEGT. The CDR3 length is 15 residues. Trimming removed 1 base from V and 2 bases from J, with 11 bases in between. The CDR3 nucleotides are TGTGCCAGCAGTTACTTGTGGACTCTTAACACTGAAGCTTTCTTT. Amino acid sequence: CASSYLWTLNTEAFF.

J is TRBJ2-7 and V is TRBV12-3 or TRBV12-4; D unclear. Trimming shortened V by 1 base and J by 4 bases, and 8 bases separated the two germline ends. CDR3 length equals 13 residues. CDR3 region: CASSLGPDYEQYV. CDR3 nucleotides: TGTGCCAGCAGTTTAGGGCCTGATTACGAGCAGTACGTC.

The gene calls are TRBV2 and TRBJ2-1; 9 nucleotides line up with TRBD1. J was trimmed by 6 bases and V by 5 bases; bases with no gene match: 8. This CDR3 is 15 amino acids long. Looked up from germline, CDR1 is SNHLY and CDR2 is FYNNEI. Here the CDR3 reads CASSTGDRAINEQFF. The CDR3 DNA sequence: TGTGCCAGCAGTACCGGGGACAGGGCGATCAATGAGCAGTTCTTC.

The V gene is TRBV19, the J gene TRBJ2-5, with 7 bases matching TRBD2. This CDR3 has 14 amino acids. Germline V CDR1 and CDR2: LNHDA, SQIVND (reference sequence). The junction had 6 bases not matched to a gene; V was cut back by 5 bases and J by 3 bases. The CDR3: CASSVSGVEETQYF. For the CDR3, the DNA is TGTGCCAGTAGTGTCAGCGGGGTGGAAGAGACCCAGTACTTC.

This rearrangement joins TRBV19 to TRBJ1-2; 7 bases match TRBD1. This CDR3 is 14 amino acids long. The ends lost 5 bases at V and 4 bases at J; junction bases unmatched: 7. CDR1 and CDR2 from the germline V gene are LNHDA and SQIVND (reference sequence). CDR3 DNA sequence: TGTGCCAGTAGTCCGGGACAGAGTATCTATGGCTACACCTTC. Translated: CASSPGQSIYGYTF.

This clonotype occurred a few times. V gene TRBV12-3 or TRBV12-4 combines with J gene TRBJ1-2; D may be TRBD1 (6 bases). This CDR3 has 15 amino acids. The V end lost 6 bases, the J end lost 2 bases, and 16 bases lay between the germline ends. The CDR3 DNA follows: TGTGCCAGCAGCTATGCTCGGGGGGCGAACTATGGCTACACCTTC. Protein: CASSYARGANYGYTF.

This clonotype was counted only a few times. The chain is built from TRBV27 and TRBJ2-1, with D possibly matching TRBD2 (7 bases). The CDR3 is 16 residues long. Trimming left V 7 bases short and J 7 bases short, with 23 bases between. The germline V gene has CDR1 MNHEY and CDR2 SMNVEV (reference sequence). The CDR3 loop is CASTQAWGTTGNEQFF. The CDR3 DNA sequence: TGTGCCAGCACCCAAGCGTGGGGGACTACAGGGAATGAGCAGTTCTTC.

This clonotype has a single count. This rearrangement joins TRBV25-1 to TRBJ2-7, with TRBD1 identical over 7 bases. The CDR3 is made up of 16 amino acids. Losses at the gene ends were 6 bases for V and 2 bases for J; bases not matched to a gene: 13. Germline V gene sequence: CDR1 MGHDK, CDR2 SYGVNS. The CDR3 region has the DNA TGTGCCAGCAGCGTACAGGGGCGCGGTGGCCCCTACGAGCAGTACGTC. Translated: CASSVQGRGGPYEQYV.

This clonotype has a handful of counts. The chain recombines TRBV19 with TRBJ1-1, with TRBD1 matching 8 bases. From germline, CDR1 is LNHDA and CDR2 SQIVND (reference sequence). The CDR3 spans 15 residues. V was pared by 2 bases and J by 4 bases, with 6 bases of the junction left unmatched. CDR3 amino acids: CASSISNRGATEAFF. In DNA, the CDR3 is TGTGCCAGTAGTATAAGTAACAGGGGGGCCACTGAAGCTTTCTTT.

This clonotype was counted at least ten times. The chain links TRBV12-3 or TRBV12-4 to TRBJ2-5; TRBD2 aligns across 7 bases. The CDR3 runs to 15 residues. V shed 1 base and J 1 base; nucleotides not matched to a gene: 3. CDR3 bases: TGTGCCAGCAGTTTAGGAGCGGGGCCCCAAGAGACCCAGTACTTC. Its translation: CASSLGAGPQETQYF.

This clonotype has ten or more counts. J is TRBJ1-1 and V is TRBV29-1; D is ambiguous. CDR1 is SQVTM and CDR2 is ANQGSEA in the germline V gene. The CDR3 spans 15 residues. Trimming cost V 0 bases and J 0 bases, with 11 bases left between them. In DNA form, the CDR3 reads TGCAGCGTTGAAGATTGGACGCCGATGAACACTGAAGCTTTCTTT. Encoded protein: CSVEDWTPMNTEAFF.

This clonotype was found a few times. This chain uses TRBV25-1 with TRBJ1-1; no clear D gene. The CDR3 has 15 amino acids. Germline CDR1 is MGHDK and CDR2 is SYGVNS. V shed 1 base and J shed 2 bases, with 11 bases lying between them. The CDR3 protein is CASSEFSGFNTEAFF. The DNA for the CDR3 is TGTGCCAGCAGTGAATTCTCTGGATTTAACACTGAAGCTTTCTTT.